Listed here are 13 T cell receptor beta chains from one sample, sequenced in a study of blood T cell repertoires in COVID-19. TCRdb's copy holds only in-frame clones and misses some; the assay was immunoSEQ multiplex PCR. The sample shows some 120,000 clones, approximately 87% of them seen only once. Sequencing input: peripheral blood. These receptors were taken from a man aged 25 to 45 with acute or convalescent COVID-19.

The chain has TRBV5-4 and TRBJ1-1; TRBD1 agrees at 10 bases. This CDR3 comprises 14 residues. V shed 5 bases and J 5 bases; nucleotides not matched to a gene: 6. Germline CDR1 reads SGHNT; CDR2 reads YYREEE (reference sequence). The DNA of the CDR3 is TGTGCCAGCAGTAGACAGGGGGCGCAGACTGAAGCTTTCTTT. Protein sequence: CASSRQGAQTEAFF.

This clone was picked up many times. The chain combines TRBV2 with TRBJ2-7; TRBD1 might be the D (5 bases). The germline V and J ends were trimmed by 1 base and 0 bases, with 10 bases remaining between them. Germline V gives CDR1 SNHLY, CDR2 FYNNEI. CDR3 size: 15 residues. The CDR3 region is CASSEGAGRSYEQYF. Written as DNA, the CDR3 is TGTGCCAGCAGTGAAGGGGCAGGGCGCTCCTACGAGCAGTACTTC.

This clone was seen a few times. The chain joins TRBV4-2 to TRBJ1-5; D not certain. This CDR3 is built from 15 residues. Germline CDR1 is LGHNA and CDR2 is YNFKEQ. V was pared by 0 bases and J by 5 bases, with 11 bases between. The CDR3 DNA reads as TGTGCCAGCAGCCAAGATCGAGGCGGGTATCAGCCCCAGCATTTT. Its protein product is CASSQDRGGYQPQHF.

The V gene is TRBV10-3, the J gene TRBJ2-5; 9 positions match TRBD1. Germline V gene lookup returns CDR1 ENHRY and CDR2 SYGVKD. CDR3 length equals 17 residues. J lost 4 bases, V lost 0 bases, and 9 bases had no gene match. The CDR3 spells CAISESKGQGSGETQYF. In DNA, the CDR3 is TGTGCCATCAGTGAGTCGAAGGGACAGGGTTCAGGAGAGACCCAGTACTTC.

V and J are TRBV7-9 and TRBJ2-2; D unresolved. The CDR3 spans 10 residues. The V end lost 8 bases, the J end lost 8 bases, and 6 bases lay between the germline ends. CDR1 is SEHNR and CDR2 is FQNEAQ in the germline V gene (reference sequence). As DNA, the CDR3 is TGTGCCAGCTTTCCGGGGGAGCTGTTTTTT. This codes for CASFPGELFF.

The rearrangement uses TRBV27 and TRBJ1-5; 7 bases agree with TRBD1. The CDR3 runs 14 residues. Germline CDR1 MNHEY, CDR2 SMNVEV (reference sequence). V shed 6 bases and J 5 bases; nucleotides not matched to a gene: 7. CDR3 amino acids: CASRYNRGDQPQHF. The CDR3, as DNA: TGTGCCAGCAGGTATAACAGGGGTGATCAGCCCCAGCATTTT.

In DNA, the CDR3 is TGTGCCAGCAGTGGCAGGGGGCTGAAGACCCAGTACTTC. Residues: CASSGRGLKTQYF. V is TRBV12-3 or TRBV12-4 and J is TRBJ2-5, with TRBD1 identical over 8 bases. V shed 5 bases, J shed 6 bases, and the junction held 5 bases outside the gene matches. The CDR3 is 13 residues long.

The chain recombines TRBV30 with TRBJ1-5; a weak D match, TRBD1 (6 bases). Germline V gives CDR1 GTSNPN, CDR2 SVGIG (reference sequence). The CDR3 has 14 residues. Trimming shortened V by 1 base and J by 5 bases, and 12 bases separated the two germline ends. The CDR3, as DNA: TGTGCCTGGAGTGGGGGGCAGGTTTATCAGCCCCAGCATTTT. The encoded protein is CAWSGGQVYQPQHF.

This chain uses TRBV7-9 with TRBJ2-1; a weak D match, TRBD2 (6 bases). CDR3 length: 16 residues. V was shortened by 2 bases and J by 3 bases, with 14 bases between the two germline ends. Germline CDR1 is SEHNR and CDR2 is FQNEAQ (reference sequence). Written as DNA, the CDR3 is TGTGCCAGCAGCTTAACGGGACTGGCGGACTACAATGAGCAGTTCTTC. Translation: CASSLTGLADYNEQFF.

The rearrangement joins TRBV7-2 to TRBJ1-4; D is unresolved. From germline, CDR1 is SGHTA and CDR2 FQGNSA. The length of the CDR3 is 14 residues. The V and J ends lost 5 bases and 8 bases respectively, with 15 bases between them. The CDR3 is CASSPLTLGEKLFF. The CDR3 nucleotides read TGTGCCAGCAGCCCCCTCACCCTAGGAGAAAAACTGTTTTTT.

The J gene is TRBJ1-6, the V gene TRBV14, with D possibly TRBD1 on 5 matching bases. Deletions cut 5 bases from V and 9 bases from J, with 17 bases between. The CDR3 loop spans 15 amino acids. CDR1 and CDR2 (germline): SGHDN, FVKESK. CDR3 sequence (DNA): TGTGCCAGCAGCTCCCAGGCAGGGTCATTTTCACCCCTCCACTTT. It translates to CASSSQAGSFSPLHF.

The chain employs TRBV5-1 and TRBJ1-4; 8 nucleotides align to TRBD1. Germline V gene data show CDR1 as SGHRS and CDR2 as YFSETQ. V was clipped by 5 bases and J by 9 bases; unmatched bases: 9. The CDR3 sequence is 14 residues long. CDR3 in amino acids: CASRLRDRTQKLFF. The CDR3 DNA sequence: TGCGCCAGCAGACTCCGGGACAGGACACAAAAACTGTTTTTT.

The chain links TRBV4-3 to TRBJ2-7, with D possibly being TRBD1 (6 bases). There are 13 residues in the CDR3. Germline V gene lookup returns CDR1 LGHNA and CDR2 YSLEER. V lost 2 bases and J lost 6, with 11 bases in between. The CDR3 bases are TGCGCCAGCAGCCAAAATACAGGGAGCGAGCAGTACTTC. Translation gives CASSQNTGSEQYF.